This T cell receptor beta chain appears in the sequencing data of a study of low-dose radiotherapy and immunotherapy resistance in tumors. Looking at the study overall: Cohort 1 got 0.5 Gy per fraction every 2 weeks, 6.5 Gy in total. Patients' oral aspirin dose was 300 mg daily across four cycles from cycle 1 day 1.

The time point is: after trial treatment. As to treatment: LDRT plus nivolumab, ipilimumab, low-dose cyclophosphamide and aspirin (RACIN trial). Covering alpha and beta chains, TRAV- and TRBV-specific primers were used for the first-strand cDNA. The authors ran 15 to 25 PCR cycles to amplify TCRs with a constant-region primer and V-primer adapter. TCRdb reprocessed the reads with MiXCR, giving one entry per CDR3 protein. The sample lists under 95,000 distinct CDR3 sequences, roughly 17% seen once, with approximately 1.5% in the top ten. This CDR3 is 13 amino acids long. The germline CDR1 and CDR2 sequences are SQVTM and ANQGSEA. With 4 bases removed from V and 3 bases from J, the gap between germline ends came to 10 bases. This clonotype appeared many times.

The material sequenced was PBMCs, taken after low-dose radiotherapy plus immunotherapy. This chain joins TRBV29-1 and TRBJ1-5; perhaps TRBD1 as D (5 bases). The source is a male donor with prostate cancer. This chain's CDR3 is CSVGTGANQPQHF. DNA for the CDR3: TGCAGCGTTGGAACAGGCGCCAATCAGCCCCAGCATTTT.